These 26 T cell receptor beta chains were sequenced from one sample in a study of read filtering for tumor transcriptome and immune sequencing. This library used roughly 370 ng RNA and molecular barcoded adaptors spanning alpha/delta and beta/gamma chains. TCRdb analysed the reads with MiXCR anew, one entry per CDR3 protein. The table lists about 38,000 distinct CDR3 sequences, about an eighth of them singletons. Source material: a population of CD138-negative cells sorted from bone marrow. These TCRs come from a donor at least 40 years old with multiple myeloma.

V and J are TRBV12-3 or TRBV12-4 and TRBJ2-1; the D gene is possibly TRBD1 (5 bases). Between the trimmed V and J ends, which lost 5 bases and 6 bases, there was a span of 17 bases. This CDR3 is 15 amino acids long. CDR3 in amino acids: CASSPSLERGNEQFF. The CDR3 coding sequence is TGTGCCAGCAGTCCATCACTCGAAAGGGGCAATGAGCAGTTCTTC.

This clonotype was counted many times. This chain connects TRBV29-1 to TRBJ2-2; D is ambiguous. V was pared by 1 base and J by 1 base, with 10 bases between. The CDR3 runs to 15 residues. Germline V lookup: CDR1 SQVTM, CDR2 ANQGSEA. CDR3: CSVEGKDLNTGELFF. CDR3 coding DNA: TGCAGCGTTGAAGGAAAAGACTTGAACACCGGGGAGCTGTTTTTT.

For this clonotype: The conserved closing phenylalanine or tryptophan is absent in this CDR3, likely reflecting a read error. The chain employs TRBV30 and TRBJ1-1, with TRBD1 matching over 7 bases. Germline CDR1 GTSNPN, CDR2 SVGIG (reference sequence). V lost 0 bases to trimming and J lost 6 bases; unmatched junction nucleotides: 16. The CDR3 consists of 17 residues. This CDR3 reads CAWSVGHGSTGMAEAFS. The CDR3 DNA follows: TGTGCCTGGAGTGTCGGTCACGGTTCGACAGGGATGGCTGAAGCTTTCTCT.

The genes are TRBV11-2 and TRBJ2-1; D uncertain. The CDR3 covers 15 residues. Germline assignment: CDR1 SGHAT and CDR2 FQNNGV. The germline V and J ends were trimmed by 1 base and 6 bases, with 13 bases remaining between them. The CDR3 coding sequence is TGTGCCAGCAGCTTAGGCTCGGAGAGGCCCAATGAGCAGTTCTTC. Protein: CASSLGSERPNEQFF.

This clonotype was picked up many times. This chain joins TRBV3-1 and TRBJ2-1; no clear D. Trimming removed 1 base at V and 0 bases at J, with 7 bases between. CDR1 and CDR2 from the germline V gene are LGHDT and YNNKEL (reference sequence). This CDR3 is 15 amino acids long. The CDR3 protein is CASSQGTPSYNEQFF. Written as DNA, the CDR3 is TGTGCCAGCAGCCAAGGGACCCCCTCCTACAATGAGCAGTTCTTC.

Of note for this clonotype: With a much larger clone just one base away, this may be a read error. This rearrangement joins TRBV30 to TRBJ2-2, with D maybe TRBD2 (5 bases). The germline V and J ends were trimmed by 2 bases and 6 bases, with 13 bases remaining between them. The CDR3 runs 14 residues. Per germline, CDR1 GTSNPN and CDR2 SVGIG (reference sequence). Here the CDR3 reads CAWSRAEYPGELFF. In DNA form, the CDR3 reads TGTGCCTGGAGTAGAGCGGAATACCCCGGGGAGCTGTTTTTT.

This clonotype was counted a few times. This may be a read error, as it is one base from a much larger clone. This chain links TRBV11-3 with TRBJ2-7; 13 bases are a match to TRBD2. Germline assignment: CDR1 SGHNT and CDR2 YENEEA. This CDR3 contains 15 residues. CDR3 bases: TGTGCCAGCAGCTTTACTAGCGGGAGGGCCGGCGAGCGGTACTTC. Amino acid sequence: CASSFTSGRAGERYF.

This clonotype was observed a handful of times. The V gene is TRBV20-1, the J gene TRBJ2-5; D possibly corresponds to TRBD2 (5 bases). V lost 1 base and J 5 bases, leaving 8 bases between the germline ends. This CDR3 region has 12 residues. Germline V gene lookup returns CDR1 DFQATT and CDR2 SNEGSKA (reference sequence). The CDR3 sequence: CSARARGETQYF. The CDR3 nucleotides are TGCAGTGCTAGAGCCCGAGGGGAGACCCAGTACTTC.

This clonotype turned up a few times. The CDR3 loop reads CASSLVWWGGNEQFF. Written as DNA, the CDR3 is TGTGCCAGCAGCTTGGTATGGTGGGGAGGGAATGAGCAGTTCTTC. The chain combines TRBV5-8 with TRBJ2-1, with 7 positions matching TRBD2. The J segment lost 7 bases and the V segment lost 0 bases, leaving 7 bases of the junction unmatched. This CDR3 is built from 15 residues. Germline-derived CDR1 and CDR2 are SGHTS and YDEGEE. Together with reference TRBV5-8 and TRBJ2-1, the CDR3 gives the full variable domain: EAGVTQSPTHLIKTRGQQATLRCSPISGHTSVYWYQQALGLGLQFLLWYDEGEERNRGNFPPRFSGRQFPNYSSELNVNALELEDSALYLCASSLVWWGGNEQFFGPGTRLTVL.

V gene TRBV27 combines with J gene TRBJ1-3; D is ambiguous. The V end lost 11 bases, the J end lost 0 bases, and 11 bases lay between the germline ends. The V gene's germline CDR1 is MNHEY and CDR2 SMNVEV (reference sequence). This CDR3 comprises 13 residues. The CDR3 region has the DNA TGTGCCTGCCGGCCCTTCTCTGGAAACACCATATATTTT. It is translated as CACRPFSGNTIYF.

This clonotype was recorded at least ten times. The chain couples TRBV7-2 to TRBJ1-6; D remains ambiguous. Germline V lookup: CDR1 SGHTA, CDR2 FQGNSA. V gave up 0 bases and J gave up 5 bases, with 11 bases separating them. The CDR3 spans 16 residues. The CDR3 reads CASSLAEVRDNSPLHF. In DNA, the CDR3 is TGTGCCAGCAGCTTAGCCGAGGTGAGGGATAATTCACCCCTCCACTTT. Together with reference TRBV7-2 and TRBJ1-6, the CDR3 gives the full variable domain: GAGVSQSPSNKVTEKGKDVELRCDPISGHTALYWYRQSLGQGLEFLIYFQGNSAPDKSGLPSDRFSAERTGGSVSTLTIQRTQQEDSAVYLCASSLAEVRDNSPLHFGNGTRLTVT.

This clonotype was recorded many times. The rearrangement links TRBV12-3 or TRBV12-4 to TRBJ2-3; tentatively, D is TRBD1 (5 bases). V lost 4 bases and J 6 bases, leaving 14 bases between the germline ends. The CDR3 totals 14 residues. The CDR3 loop is CASSSPLWGDTQYF. The DNA for the CDR3 is TGTGCCAGCAGTTCGCCCTTATGGGGCGATACGCAGTATTTT.

This clonotype was recorded many times. The chain combines TRBV5-1 with TRBJ2-2, with TRBD2 as a possible D gene (5 bases). The germline CDR1 and CDR2 sequences are SGHRS and YFSETQ. The CDR3 contains 15 residues. Trimming cost V 6 bases and J 1 base, with 13 bases left between them. The CDR3, as DNA: TGCGCCAGCATCTGGATCAGCGGGAACACCGGGGAGCTGTTTTTT. Translating it yields CASIWISGNTGELFF.

The sample holds a few counts of this clonotype. The rearrangement links TRBV3-1 to TRBJ2-7; perhaps D is TRBD1 or TRBD2 (5 bases each). The CDR3 consists of 14 residues. V dropped 6 bases and J dropped 9 bases, with 21 bases sitting between them. Germline V lookup: CDR1 LGHDT, CDR2 YNNKEL (reference sequence). CDR3 amino acids: CASSPGTRSLMQYF. The CDR3 nucleotides are TGTGCCAGCAGTCCCGGGACCCGGTCGTTGATGCAGTACTTC.

Note on this clonotype: A much larger clone lies one base from this, so it may be a read error. The rearrangement joins TRBV7-2 to TRBJ2-5; 8 bases match TRBD2. V dropped 5 bases and J dropped 2; count of bases not matched to a gene: 16. The CDR3 extends over 18 amino acids. CDR1 SGHTA and CDR2 FQGNSA come from the germline V gene. CDR3 loop: CASSQGGLVGVGQETQYF. CDR3 in DNA: TGTGCCAGCAGCCAAGGGGGACTAGTGGGAGTAGGGCAAGAGACCCAGTACTTC.

There are many counts of this clonotype. The chain couples TRBV2 to TRBJ2-1; D possibly corresponds to TRBD1 (6 bases). Germline V gene lookup returns CDR1 SNHLY and CDR2 FYNNEI. Trimming cost V 6 bases and J 8 bases, with 11 bases left between them. This CDR3 comprises 12 residues. CDR3 sequence reads: CASRRQVDEQFF. The DNA of the CDR3 is TGTGCCAGCAGAAGACAGGTAGATGAGCAGTTCTTC.

This sequence joins TRBV27 and TRBJ2-7; D remains unclear. The CDR3 length is 13 residues. Germline V gene data show CDR1 as MNHEY and CDR2 as SMNVEV (reference sequence). V was shortened by 3 bases and J by 3 bases, with 9 bases between the two germline ends. CDR3 sequence (DNA): TGTGCCAGCAGTTTTTCTGCAGGCTACGAGCAGTACTTC. Its translation is CASSFSAGYEQYF.

This clonotype was observed a few times. The chain uses TRBV28 and TRBJ1-1; D remains ambiguous. CDR1 is MDHEN and CDR2 is SYDVKM in the germline V gene. Between the trimmed V and J ends, which lost 4 bases and 6 bases, there was a span of 18 bases. CDR3 length: 15 residues. The CDR3 sequence: CASSSRTDPVAEAFF. CDR3 bases: TGTGCCAGCAGTTCTCGGACCGATCCGGTCGCTGAAGCTTTCTTT.

This clonotype was counted ten times or more. V usage is TRBV18 and J usage is TRBJ1-2; TRBD1 aligns across 11 bases. CDR3 length: 17 residues. Losses at the gene ends were 2 bases for V and 4 bases for J; bases not matched to a gene: 9. The germline CDR1 and CDR2 sequences are KGHSH and LQKENI. CDR3 nucleotide sequence: TGTGCCAGCTCACCAGAGAGGACAGGGGGCGCCGGCTATGGCTACACCTTC. This encodes CASSPERTGGAGYGYTF.

The sample holds many counts of this clonotype. The V and J genes are TRBV28 and TRBJ2-2; 9 nucleotides align to TRBD1. CDR1 MDHEN and CDR2 SYDVKM come from the germline V gene. The CDR3 has 15 amino acids. V dropped 3 bases and J dropped 7; count of bases not matched to a gene: 6. Here the CDR3 DNA reads TGTGCCAGCAGTTTCGGGACAGGGAGGAACGGGGAGCTGTTTTTT. Protein product: CASSFGTGRNGELFF.

The chain uses TRBV4-1 and TRBJ2-1; D not resolved. The CDR3 length is 13 residues. Trimming took 0 bases from V and 3 from J, leaving 3 bases between them. The germline V gene has CDR1 MGHRA and CDR2 YSYEKL. CDR3 loop: CASSQDFYNEQFF. CDR3 DNA: TGCGCCAGCAGCCAAGACTTCTACAATGAGCAGTTCTTC.

This clonotype was seen at least ten times. This chain joins TRBV20-1 and TRBJ2-5; 8 nucleotides agree with TRBD1. Per the germline V gene, CDR1 is DFQATT and CDR2 is SNEGSKA (reference sequence). The CDR3 runs to 13 residues. V gave up 5 bases and J gave up 5 bases; unmatched junction bases: 7. CDR3 protein: CSALDREEETQYF. The CDR3 DNA sequence: TGCAGTGCTTTGGACAGGGAGGAGGAGACCCAGTACTTC.

This clonotype was detected a few times. This could be a read error, since a much larger clone is one nucleotide away. The chain employs TRBV10-3 and TRBJ2-7; 8 nucleotides match TRBD2. From germline, CDR1 is ENHRY and CDR2 SYGVKD. J lost 5 bases, V lost 7 bases, and 10 bases had no gene match. The CDR3 runs 14 residues. In DNA, the CDR3 is TGTGCCATCAATTTTGATAGCGGGGCCAACGAGCAGTACTTC. Translation gives CAINFDSGANEQYF.

This chain links TRBV19 with TRBJ2-7, with D perhaps assigned TRBD1 or TRBD2 (6 bases each). The CDR3 is 17 amino acids. CDR1 LNHDA and CDR2 SQIVND come from the germline V gene (reference sequence). V was cut by 2 bases and J by 1 base, with 18 bases left in between. Written as DNA, the CDR3 is TGTGCCAGTAGTATATCGGGCAGCGAGGGGGGTTCCTACGAGCAGTACTTC. Residues: CASSISGSEGGSYEQYF.

At least ten counts were recorded for this clonotype. V and J are TRBV6-1 and TRBJ2-5, with 8 bases that match TRBD2. Germline-derived CDR1 and CDR2 are MNHNS and SASEGT. Trimming removed 7 bases from V and 2 bases from J; junction bases left unmatched: 9. The CDR3 is 15 amino acids. The CDR3 loop is CASTADGRGQETQYF. For the CDR3, the DNA is TGTGCCAGCACTGCTGACGGGAGGGGTCAAGAGACCCAGTACTTC.

In its sample, this clonotype was seen many times. The V and J genes are TRBV4-3 and TRBJ1-2; D remains ambiguous. The germline CDR1 and CDR2 sequences are LGHNA and YSLEER. The CDR3 totals 16 residues. V gave up 0 bases and J gave up 6 bases, with 17 bases separating them. CDR3 sequence: CASSQEAGAYPNGYTF. The CDR3 nucleotides are TGCGCCAGCAGCCAAGAGGCAGGAGCCTACCCAAATGGCTACACCTTC.